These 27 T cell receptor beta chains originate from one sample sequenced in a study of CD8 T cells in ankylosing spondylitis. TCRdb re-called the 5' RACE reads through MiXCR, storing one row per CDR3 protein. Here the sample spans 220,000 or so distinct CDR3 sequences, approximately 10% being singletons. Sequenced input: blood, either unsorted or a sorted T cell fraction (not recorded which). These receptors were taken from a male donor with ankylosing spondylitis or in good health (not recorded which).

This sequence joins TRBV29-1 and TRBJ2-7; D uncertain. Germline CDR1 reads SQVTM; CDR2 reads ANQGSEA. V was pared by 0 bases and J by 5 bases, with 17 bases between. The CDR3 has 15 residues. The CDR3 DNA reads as TGCAGCGTTGAAGATAGCCAGGAACCCCCCCACGAGCAGTACTTC. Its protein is CSVEDSQEPPHEQYF.

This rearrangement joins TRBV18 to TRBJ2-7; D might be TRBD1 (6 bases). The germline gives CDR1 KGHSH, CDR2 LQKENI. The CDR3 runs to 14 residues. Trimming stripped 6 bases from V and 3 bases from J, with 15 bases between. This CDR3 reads CASSPKDRNYEQYF. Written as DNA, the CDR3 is TGTGCCAGCTCGCCTAAGGACAGAAACTACGAGCAGTACTTC.

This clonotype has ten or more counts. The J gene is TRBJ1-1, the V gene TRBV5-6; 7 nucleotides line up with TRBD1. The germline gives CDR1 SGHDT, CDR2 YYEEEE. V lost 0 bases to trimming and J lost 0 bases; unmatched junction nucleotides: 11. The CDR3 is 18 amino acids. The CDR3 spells CASSLGGPTGSLNTEAFF. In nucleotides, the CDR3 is TGTGCCAGCAGCTTGGGGGGGCCGACAGGGTCCTTGAACACTGAAGCTTTCTTT.

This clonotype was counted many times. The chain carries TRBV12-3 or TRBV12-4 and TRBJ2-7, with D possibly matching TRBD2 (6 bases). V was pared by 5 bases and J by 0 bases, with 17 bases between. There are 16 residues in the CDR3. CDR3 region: CASSRAGTPSSYEQYF. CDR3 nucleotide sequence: TGTGCCAGCAGTCGTGCCGGGACTCCAAGCTCCTACGAGCAGTACTTC.

The CDR3 nucleotides are TGTGCCAGCAGTCATCCCGATGGGACTAGCGGGGTGGGCGATACGCAGTATTTT. Its protein product is CASSHPDGTSGVGDTQYF. The J gene is TRBJ2-3, the V gene TRBV12-3 or TRBV12-4; 13 bases line up with TRBD2. The CDR3 consists of 18 residues. The junction had 14 bases not matched to a gene; V was cut back by 5 bases and J by 6 bases.

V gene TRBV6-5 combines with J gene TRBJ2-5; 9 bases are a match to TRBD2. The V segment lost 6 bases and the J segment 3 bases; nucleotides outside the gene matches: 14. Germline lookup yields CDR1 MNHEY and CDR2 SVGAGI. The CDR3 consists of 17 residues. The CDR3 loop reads CASSSSPGLAPEETQYF. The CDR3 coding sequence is TGTGCCAGCAGCTCCTCTCCGGGACTAGCCCCCGAAGAGACCCAGTACTTC.

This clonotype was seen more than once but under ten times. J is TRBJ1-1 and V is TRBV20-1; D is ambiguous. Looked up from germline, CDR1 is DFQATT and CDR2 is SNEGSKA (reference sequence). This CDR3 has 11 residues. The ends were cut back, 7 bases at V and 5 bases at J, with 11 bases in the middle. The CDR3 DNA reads TGCAGTGTATTGGACGGGACTGAAGCTTTCTTT. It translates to CSVLDGTEAFF.

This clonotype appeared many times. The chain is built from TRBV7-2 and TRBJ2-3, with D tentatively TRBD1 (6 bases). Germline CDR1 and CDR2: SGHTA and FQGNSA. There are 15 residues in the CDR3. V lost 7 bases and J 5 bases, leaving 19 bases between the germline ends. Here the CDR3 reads CASTRGLGAEDTQYF. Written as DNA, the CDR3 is TGTGCCAGCACCCGAGGGCTGGGGGCTGAAGATACGCAGTATTTT. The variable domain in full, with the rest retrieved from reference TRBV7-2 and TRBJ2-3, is GAGVSQSPSNKVTEKGKDVELRCDPISGHTALYWYRQSLGQGLEFLIYFQGNSAPDKSGLPSDRFSAERTGGSVSTLTIQRTQQEDSAVYLCASTRGLGAEDTQYFGPGTRLTVL.

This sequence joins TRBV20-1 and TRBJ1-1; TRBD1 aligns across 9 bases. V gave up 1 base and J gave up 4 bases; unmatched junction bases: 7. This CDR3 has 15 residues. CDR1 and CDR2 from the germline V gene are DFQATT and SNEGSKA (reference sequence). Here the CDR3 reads CSARGQTGGGTEAFF. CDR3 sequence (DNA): TGCAGTGCTAGAGGCCAAACAGGGGGCGGCACTGAAGCTTTCTTT.

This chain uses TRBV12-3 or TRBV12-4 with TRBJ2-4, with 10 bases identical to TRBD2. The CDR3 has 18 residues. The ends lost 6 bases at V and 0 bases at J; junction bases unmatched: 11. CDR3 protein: CASSLYGLADIAKNIQYF. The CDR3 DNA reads TGTGCCAGCAGCCTCTATGGACTAGCGGATATAGCCAAAAACATTCAGTACTTC.

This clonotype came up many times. The CDR3 region is CASSEPGGAYGYTF. The CDR3 bases are TGTGCCAGCAGTGAACCCGGGGGCGCCTATGGCTACACCTTC. The V gene is TRBV25-1, the J gene TRBJ1-2, with a possible D match to TRBD1 (6 bases). Germline assignment: CDR1 MGHDK and CDR2 SYGVNS. With 2 bases removed from V and 4 bases from J, the gap between germline ends came to 11 bases. The CDR3 spans 14 residues.

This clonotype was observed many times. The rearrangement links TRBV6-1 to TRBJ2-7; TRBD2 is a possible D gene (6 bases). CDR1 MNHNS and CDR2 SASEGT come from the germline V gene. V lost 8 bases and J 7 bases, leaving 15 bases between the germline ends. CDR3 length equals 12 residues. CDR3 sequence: CASGRELGEQYF. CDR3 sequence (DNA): TGTGCCAGCGGACGGGAGTTGGGGGAGCAGTACTTC.

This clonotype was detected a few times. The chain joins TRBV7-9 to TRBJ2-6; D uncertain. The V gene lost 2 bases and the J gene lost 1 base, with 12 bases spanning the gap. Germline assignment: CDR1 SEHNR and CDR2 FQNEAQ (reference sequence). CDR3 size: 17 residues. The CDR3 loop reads CASSLRGRSSGANVLTF. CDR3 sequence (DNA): TGTGCCAGCAGCTTAAGAGGCAGGTCTTCTGGGGCCAACGTCCTGACTTTC.

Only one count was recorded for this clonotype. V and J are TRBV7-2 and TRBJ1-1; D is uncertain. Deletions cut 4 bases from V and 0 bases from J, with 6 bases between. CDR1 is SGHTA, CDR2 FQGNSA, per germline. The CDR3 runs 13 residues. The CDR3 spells CASSSPVNTEAFF. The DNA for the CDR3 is TGTGCCAGCAGCTCACCAGTGAACACTGAAGCTTTCTTT.

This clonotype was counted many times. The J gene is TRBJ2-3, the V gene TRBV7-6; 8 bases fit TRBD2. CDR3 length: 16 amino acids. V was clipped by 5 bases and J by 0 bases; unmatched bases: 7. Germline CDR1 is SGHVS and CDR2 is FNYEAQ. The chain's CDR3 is CASSVLLAGSTDTQYF. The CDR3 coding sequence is TGTGCCAGCAGCGTCCTATTAGCGGGGAGCACAGATACGCAGTATTTT.

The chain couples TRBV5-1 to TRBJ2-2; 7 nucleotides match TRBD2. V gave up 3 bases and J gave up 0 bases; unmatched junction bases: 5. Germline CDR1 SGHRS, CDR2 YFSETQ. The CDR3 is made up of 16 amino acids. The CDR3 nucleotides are TGCGCCAGCAGCTGGGGGGGTAAAGCGAACACCGGGGAGCTGTTTTTT. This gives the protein CASSWGGKANTGELFF.

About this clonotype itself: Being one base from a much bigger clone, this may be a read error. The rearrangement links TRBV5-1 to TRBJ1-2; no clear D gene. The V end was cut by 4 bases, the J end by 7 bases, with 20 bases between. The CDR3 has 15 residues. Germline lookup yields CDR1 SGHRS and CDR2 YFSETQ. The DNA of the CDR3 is TGCGCCAGCAGCCACGGAGTGGGTACGGAATGTGGCTACACCTTC. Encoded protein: CASSHGVGTECGYTF.

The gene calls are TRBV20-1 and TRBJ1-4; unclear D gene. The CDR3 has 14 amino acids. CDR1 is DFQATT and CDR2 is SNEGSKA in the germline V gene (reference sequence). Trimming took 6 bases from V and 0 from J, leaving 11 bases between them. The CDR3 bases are TGCAGTGCCAGTGTCGGATCAACTAATGAAAAACTGTTTTTT. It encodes CSASVGSTNEKLFF.

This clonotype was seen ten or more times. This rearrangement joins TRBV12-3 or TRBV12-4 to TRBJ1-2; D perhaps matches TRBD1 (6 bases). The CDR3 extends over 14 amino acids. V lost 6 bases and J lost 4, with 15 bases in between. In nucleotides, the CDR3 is TGTGCCAGCAGCCTACAGGGATTGTTCTATGGCTACACCTTC. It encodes CASSLQGLFYGYTF.

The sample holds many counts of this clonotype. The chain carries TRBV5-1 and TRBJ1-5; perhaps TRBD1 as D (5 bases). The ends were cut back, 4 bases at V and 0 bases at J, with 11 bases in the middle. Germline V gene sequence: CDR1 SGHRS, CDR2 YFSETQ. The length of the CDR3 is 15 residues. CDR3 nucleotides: TGCGCCAGCAGCCCTGACAGTTATAGCAATCAGCCCCAGCATTTT. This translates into CASSPDSYSNQPQHF.

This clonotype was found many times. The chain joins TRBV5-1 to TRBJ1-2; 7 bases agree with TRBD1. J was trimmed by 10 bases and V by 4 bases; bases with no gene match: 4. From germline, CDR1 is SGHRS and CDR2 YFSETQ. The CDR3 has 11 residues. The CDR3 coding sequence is TGCGCCAGCAGCGAACAGGGGATCTACACCTTC. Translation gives CASSEQGIYTF.

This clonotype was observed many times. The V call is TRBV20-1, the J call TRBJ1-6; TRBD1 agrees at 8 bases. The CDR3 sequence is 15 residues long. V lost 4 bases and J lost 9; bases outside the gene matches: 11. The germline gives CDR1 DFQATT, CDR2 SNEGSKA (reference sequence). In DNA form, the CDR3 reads TGCAGTGCTATAGACACCGGGACAGGAGCTTCACCCCTCCACTTT. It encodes CSAIDTGTGASPLHF.

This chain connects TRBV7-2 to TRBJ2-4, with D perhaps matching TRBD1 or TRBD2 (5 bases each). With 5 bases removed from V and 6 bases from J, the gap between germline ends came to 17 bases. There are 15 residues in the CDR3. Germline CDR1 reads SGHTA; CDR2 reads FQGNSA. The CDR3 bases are TGTGCCAGCAGCCGCCCCGGGACCGAAAGAAACATTCAGTACTTC. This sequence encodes CASSRPGTERNIQYF.

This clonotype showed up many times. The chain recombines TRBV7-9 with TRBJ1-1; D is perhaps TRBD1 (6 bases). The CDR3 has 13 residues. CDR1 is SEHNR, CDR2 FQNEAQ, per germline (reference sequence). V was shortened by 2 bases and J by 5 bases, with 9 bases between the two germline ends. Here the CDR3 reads CASSLQGYTEAFF. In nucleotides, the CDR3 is TGTGCCAGCAGCTTACAGGGGTATACTGAAGCTTTCTTT.

CDR3 DNA: TGTGCCAGCAGCGCCCCGGGACTACGCTCAACCTTGCAGTTCTTC. Translated: CASSAPGLRSTLQFF. The J gene is TRBJ2-1, the V gene TRBV9; 7 nucleotides align to TRBD2. V lost 3 bases and J lost 12; bases outside the gene matches: 15. The CDR3 totals 15 residues. Per germline, CDR1 SGDLS and CDR2 YYNGEE.

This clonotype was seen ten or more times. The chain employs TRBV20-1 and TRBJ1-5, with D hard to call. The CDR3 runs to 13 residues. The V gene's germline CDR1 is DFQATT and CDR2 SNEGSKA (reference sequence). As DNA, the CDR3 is TGCAGCGCCATTGGGCAAATCAATCAGCCCCAGCATTTT. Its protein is CSAIGQINQPQHF.

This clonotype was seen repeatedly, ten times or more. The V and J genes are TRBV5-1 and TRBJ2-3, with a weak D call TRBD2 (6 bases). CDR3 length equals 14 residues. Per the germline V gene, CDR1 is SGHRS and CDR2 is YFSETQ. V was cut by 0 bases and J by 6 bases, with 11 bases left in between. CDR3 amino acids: CASSLAEEGDTQYF. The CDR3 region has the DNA TGCGCCAGCAGCTTGGCGGAGGAGGGTGATACGCAGTATTTT. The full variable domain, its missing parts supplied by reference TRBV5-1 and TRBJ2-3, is KAGVTQTPRYLIKTRGQQVTLSCSPISGHRSVSWYQQTPGQGLQFLFEYFSETQRNKGNFPGRFSGRQFSNSRSEMNVSTLELGDSALYLCASSLAEEGDTQYFGPGTRLTVL.